This T cell receptor beta chain appears in the sequencing data of a study of blood T cell repertoires in COVID-19. Study as a whole: Sites in the United States, Italy and Spain provided acute and convalescent COVID-19 samples. The cDNA or gDNA used as material had been derived from T cells, B-cell-depleted T cells, or PBMCs.

Germline V lookup: CDR1 SGHTS, CDR2 YDEGEE. This CDR3 is 16 amino acids long. Trimming removed 2 bases at V and 0 bases at J, with 13 bases between. Per the original methods: The authors estimated nucleated cell counts from reference gene primer amplification. Libraries were prepared by immunoSEQ multiplex PCR; TCRdb keeps only in-frame clonotypes and omits some of them. The V and J calls and the clone size are those of that table, but D and trimming were determined from the DNA. The table has 200,000 to 250,000 clones, 80% to 90% seen once. Input material: peripheral blood. This chain connects TRBV5-8 to TRBJ2-3, with D tentatively TRBD2 (6 bases). The clonotype was recovered from a man aged 18 to 35 with active or convalescent COVID-19. CDR3 residues: CASSFGAGASTDTQYF. CDR3 sequence (DNA): TGTGCCAGCAGCTTCGGAGCGGGTGCTAGCACAGATACGCAGTATTTT.